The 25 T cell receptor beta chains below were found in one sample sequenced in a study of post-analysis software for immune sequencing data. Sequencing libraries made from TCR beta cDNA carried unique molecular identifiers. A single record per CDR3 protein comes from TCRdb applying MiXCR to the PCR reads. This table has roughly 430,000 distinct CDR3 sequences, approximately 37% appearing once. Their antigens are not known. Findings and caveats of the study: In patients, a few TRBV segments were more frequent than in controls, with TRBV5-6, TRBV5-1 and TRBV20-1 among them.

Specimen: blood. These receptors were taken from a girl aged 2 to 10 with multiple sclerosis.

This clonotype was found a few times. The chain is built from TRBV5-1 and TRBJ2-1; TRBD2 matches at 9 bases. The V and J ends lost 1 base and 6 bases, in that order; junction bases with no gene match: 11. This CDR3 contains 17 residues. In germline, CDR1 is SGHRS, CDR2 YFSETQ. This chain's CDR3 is CASSLTGWTSAPNEQFF. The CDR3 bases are TGCGCCAGCAGCTTGACAGGGTGGACTAGCGCACCCAATGAGCAGTTCTTC.

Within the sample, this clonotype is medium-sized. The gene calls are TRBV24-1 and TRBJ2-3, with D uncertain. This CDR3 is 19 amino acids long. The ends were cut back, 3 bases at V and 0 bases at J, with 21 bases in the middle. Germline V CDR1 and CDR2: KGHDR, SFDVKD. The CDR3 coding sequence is TGTGCCACCAGTGATCATCTTTACTCCGACGGCCCTAGCACAGATACGCAGTATTTT. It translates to CATSDHLYSDGPSTDTQYF.

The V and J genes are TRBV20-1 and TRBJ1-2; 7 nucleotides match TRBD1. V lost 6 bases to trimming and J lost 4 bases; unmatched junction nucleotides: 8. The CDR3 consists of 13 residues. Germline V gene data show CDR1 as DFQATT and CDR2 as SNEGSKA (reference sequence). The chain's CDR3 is CSAATGVLYGYTF. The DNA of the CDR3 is TGCAGTGCGGCTACAGGGGTACTCTATGGCTACACCTTC.

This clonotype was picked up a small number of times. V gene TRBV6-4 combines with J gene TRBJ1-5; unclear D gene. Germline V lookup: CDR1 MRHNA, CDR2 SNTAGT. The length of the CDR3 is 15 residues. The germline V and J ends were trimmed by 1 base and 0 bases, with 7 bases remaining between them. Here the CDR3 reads CASSDFPVSNQPQHF. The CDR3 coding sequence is TGTGCCAGCAGTGACTTCCCGGTTAGCAATCAGCCCCAGCATTTT.

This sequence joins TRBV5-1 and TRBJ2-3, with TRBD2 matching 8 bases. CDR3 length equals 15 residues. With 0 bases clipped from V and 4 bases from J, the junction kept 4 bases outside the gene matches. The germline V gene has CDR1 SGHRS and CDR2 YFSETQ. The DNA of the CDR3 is TGCGCCAGCAGCTTGGAGGCGGGAGGACCAGATACGCAGTATTTT. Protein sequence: CASSLEAGGPDTQYF.

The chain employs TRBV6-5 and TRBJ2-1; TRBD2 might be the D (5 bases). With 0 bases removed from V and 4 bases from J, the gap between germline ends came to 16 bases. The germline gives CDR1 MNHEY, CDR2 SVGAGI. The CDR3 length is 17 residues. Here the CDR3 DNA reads TGTGCCAGCAGTTACTCGATTAAGGCCGCGGGTTACAATGAGCAGTTCTTC. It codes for CASSYSIKAAGYNEQFF.

The CDR3 DNA sequence: TGTGCCATCGCGAAGAATGGCTACACCTTC. Its translation: CAIAKNGYTF. The rearrangement uses TRBV12-3 or TRBV12-4 and TRBJ1-2, with D uncertain. This CDR3 has 10 amino acids. Trimming took 10 bases from V and 6 from J, leaving 9 bases between them.

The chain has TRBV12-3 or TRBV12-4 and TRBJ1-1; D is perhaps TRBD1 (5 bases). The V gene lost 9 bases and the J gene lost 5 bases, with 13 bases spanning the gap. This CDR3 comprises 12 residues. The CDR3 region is CASSEGRTEAFF. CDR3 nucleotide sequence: TGTGCCAGTTCGGAGGGGAGGACTGAAGCTTTCTTT.

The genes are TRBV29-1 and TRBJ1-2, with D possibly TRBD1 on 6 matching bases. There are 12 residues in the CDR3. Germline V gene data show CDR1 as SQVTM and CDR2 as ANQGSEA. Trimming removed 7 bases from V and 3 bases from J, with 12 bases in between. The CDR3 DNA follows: TGCAGCGCCAGGACAGCCTACTATGGCTACACCTTC. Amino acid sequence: CSARTAYYGYTF.

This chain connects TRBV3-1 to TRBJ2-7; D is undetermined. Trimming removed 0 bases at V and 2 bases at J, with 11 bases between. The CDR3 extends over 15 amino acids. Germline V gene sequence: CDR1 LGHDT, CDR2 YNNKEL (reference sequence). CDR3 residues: CASSQDRRPPYEQYF. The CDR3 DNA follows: TGTGCCAGCAGCCAAGACAGAAGGCCCCCCTACGAGCAGTACTTC.

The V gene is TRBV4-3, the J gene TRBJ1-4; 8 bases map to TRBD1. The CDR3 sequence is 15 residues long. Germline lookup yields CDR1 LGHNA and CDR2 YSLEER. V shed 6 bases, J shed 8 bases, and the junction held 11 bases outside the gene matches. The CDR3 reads CASSHGQGYAEKLFF. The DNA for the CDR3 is TGCGCCAGCAGTCACGGACAGGGTTACGCCGAAAAACTGTTTTTT.

The CDR3 sequence is CASSSGQPSSYEQYF. Here the CDR3 DNA reads TGCGCCAGCAGCAGTGGACAGCCATCCTCCTACGAGCAGTACTTC. The chain carries TRBV5-1 and TRBJ2-7, with D possibly being TRBD1 (6 bases). Germline CDR1 reads SGHRS; CDR2 reads YFSETQ. This CDR3 contains 15 residues. Trimming stripped 4 bases from V and 0 bases from J, with 14 bases between.

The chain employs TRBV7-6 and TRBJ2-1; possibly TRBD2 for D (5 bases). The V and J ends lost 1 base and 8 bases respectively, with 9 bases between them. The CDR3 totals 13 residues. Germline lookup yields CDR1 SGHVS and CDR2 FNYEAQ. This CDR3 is CASSLGLAYEQFF. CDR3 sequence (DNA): TGTGCCAGCAGCTTAGGGCTAGCATATGAGCAGTTCTTC. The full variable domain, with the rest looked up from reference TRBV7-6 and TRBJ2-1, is GAGVSQSPRYKVTKRGQDVALRCDPISGHVSLYWYRQALGQGPEFLTYFNYEAQQDKSGLPNDRFSAERPEGSISTLTIQRTEQRDSAMYRCASSLGLAYEQFFGPGTRLTVL.

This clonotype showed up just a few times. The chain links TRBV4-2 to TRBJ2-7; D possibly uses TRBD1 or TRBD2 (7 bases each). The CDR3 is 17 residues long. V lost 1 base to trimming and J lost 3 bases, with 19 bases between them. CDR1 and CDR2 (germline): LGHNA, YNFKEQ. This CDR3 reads CASSQASWGGGSYEQYF. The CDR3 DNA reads TGTGCCAGCAGCCAAGCTAGTTGGGGAGGGGGCAGCTACGAGCAGTACTTC.

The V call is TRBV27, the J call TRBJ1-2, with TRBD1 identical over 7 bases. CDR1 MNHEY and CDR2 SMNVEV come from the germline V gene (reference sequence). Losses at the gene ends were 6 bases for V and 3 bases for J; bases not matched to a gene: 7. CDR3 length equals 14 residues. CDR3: CASSTTGFDYGYTF. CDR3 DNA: TGTGCCAGCAGCACGACAGGGTTTGACTATGGCTACACCTTC.

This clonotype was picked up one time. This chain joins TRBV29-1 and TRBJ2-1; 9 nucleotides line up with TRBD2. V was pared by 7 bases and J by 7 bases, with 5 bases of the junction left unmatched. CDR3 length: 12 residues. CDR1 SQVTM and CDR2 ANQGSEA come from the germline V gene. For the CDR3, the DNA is TGCAGCGCCGGGACTAGCACAAATGAGCAGTTCTTC. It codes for CSAGTSTNEQFF.

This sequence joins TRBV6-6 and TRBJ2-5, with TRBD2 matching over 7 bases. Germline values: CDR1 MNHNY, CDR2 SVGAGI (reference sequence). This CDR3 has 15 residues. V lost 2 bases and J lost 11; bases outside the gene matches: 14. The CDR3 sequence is CASSYLRGRSNEQYF. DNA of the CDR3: TGTGCCAGCAGTTACCTGCGCGGGAGAAGCAATGAGCAGTACTTC.

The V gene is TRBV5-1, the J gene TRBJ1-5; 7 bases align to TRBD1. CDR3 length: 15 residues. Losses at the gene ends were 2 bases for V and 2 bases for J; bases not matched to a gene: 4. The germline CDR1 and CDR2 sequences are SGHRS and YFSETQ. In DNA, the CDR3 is TGCGCCAGCAGCTTACAGGGGTTGGGCAATCAGCCCCAGCATTTT. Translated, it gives CASSLQGLGNQPQHF. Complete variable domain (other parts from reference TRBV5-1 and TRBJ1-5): KAGVTQTPRYLIKTRGQQVTLSCSPISGHRSVSWYQQTPGQGLQFLFEYFSETQRNKGNFPGRFSGRQFSNSRSEMNVSTLELGDSALYLCASSLQGLGNQPQHFGDGTRLSIL.

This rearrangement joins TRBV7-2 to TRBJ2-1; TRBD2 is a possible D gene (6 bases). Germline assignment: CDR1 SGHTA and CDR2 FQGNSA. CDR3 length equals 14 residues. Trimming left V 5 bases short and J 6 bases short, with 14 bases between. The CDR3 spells CASSPLWRGNEQFF. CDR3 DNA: TGTGCCAGCAGCCCCCTCTGGAGGGGCAATGAGCAGTTCTTC.

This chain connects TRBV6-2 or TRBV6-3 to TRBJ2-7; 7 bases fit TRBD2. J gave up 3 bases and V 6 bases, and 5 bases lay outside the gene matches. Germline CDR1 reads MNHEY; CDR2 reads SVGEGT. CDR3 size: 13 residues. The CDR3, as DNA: TGTGCCAGCAGCCTCCGGGACTACTACGAGCAGTACTTC. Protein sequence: CASSLRDYYEQYF.

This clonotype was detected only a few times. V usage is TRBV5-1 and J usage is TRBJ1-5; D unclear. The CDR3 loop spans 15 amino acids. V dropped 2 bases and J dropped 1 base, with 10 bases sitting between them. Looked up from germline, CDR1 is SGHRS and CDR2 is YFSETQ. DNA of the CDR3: TGCGCCAGCAGCTTAGGGCCCGAAAGCAATCAGCCCCAGCATTTT. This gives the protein CASSLGPESNQPQHF.

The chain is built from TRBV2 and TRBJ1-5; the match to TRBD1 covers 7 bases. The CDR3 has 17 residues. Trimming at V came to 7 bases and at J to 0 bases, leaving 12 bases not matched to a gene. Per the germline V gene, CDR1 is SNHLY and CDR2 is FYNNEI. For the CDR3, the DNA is TGTGCCAGCACACGGGACAGCCTGGGGAATAGCAATCAGCCCCAGCATTTT. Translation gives CASTRDSLGNSNQPQHF. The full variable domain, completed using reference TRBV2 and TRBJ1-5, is EPEVTQTPSHQVTQMGQEVILRCVPISNHLYFYWYRQILGQKVEFLVSFYNNEISEKSEIFDDQFSVERPDGSNFTLKIRSTKLEDSAMYFCASTRDSLGNSNQPQHFGDGTRLSIL.

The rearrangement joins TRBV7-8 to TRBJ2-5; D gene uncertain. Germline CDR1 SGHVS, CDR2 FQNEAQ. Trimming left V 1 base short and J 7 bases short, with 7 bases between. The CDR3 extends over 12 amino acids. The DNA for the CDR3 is TGTGCCAGCAGCTTAGTCGAAGGGACCCAGTACTTC. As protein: CASSLVEGTQYF.

Written as DNA, the CDR3 is TGCGCCAGCAGCCAAGATCCTGGCGGGGGGATCTACGAGCAGTACTTC. Translating it yields CASSQDPGGGIYEQYF. V gene TRBV4-1 combines with J gene TRBJ2-7; TRBD2 matches 8 bases. The CDR3 extends over 16 amino acids. Germline V gene sequence: CDR1 MGHRA, CDR2 YSYEKL. V trimming: 0 bases; J trimming: 3 bases; junction bases outside the gene matches: 7.

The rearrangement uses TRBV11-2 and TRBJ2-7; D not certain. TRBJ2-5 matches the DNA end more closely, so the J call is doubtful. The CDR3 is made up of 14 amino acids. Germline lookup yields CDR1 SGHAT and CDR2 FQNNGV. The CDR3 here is CASSYSSSGETQYF. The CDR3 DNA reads TGTGCCAGCAGCTATTCCTCAAGTGGGGAGACCCAGTACTTC.